The clone carrying this TCR beta chain is labeled medium-sized. TCRdb called clones again from the PCR reads with MiXCR. In the table there are 6,000 to 7,000 clones, 25% to 35% of which are singletons. Patients had received no treatment of any kind before thyroid surgery. The sample originates from a study of metastatic and nonmetastatic thyroid tumors. Sequences were obtained from tumor tissue. The sequence came from a female donor with papillary thyroid cancer or a benign thyroid nodule (not recorded which). Some clones in this sample may be carry-over from other donors' samples.

CDR3 sequence reads: CASSRGGDTQYF. CDR3 coding DNA: TGTGCCAGCAGCCGCGGTGGGGATACGCAGTATTTT. The rearrangement joins TRBV4-2 to TRBJ2-3; the D is unclear. CDR1 is LGHNA and CDR2 is YNFKEQ in the germline V gene. This CDR3 comprises 12 residues. Trimming removed 4 bases at V and 6 bases at J, with 8 bases between.